This is a list of T cell receptor beta chains from one sample in a study of blood T cell repertoires in COVID-19. TCRdb's table, derived via immunoSEQ multiplex PCR, lists solely in-frame clones and lacks some. The table shows 240,000 or so clones, with roughly 86% occurring only once. Sequencing was carried out using PBMCs or T cells enriched from blood (not recorded which). The receptors stem from a woman aged 50 to 60 who had recovered from COVID-19. The CDR3 runs from the conserved cysteine through the conserved F or W. The D gene is left open where the match is weak.

v_call	j_call	d_call	cdr3_aa
TRBV7-2	TRBJ2-5	TRBD1	CASSLGQAETQYF
TRBV7-6	TRBJ1-6	NA	CASSLVLGPASPLHF
TRBV6-6	TRBJ1-6	NA	CASSGSSYNSPLHF
TRBV4-3	TRBJ2-7	NA	CASSLSGDSPYEQYF
TRBV3-1/TRBV3-2	TRBJ2-7	NA	CASSRGSGPYEQYF
TRBV30	TRBJ1-4	TRBD1	CAWTRSTGGNEKLFF
TRBV11-3	TRBJ1-1	TRBD1	CASSNRTGGRTEAFF
TRBV5-3	TRBJ2-7	TRBD2	CARSKGTSYEQYF
TRBV15	TRBJ2-5	TRBD1	CATSSWGTGGETQYF
TRBV29-1	TRBJ2-7	TRBD1	CSVGQGKQYF
TRBV10-3	TRBJ2-1	TRBD2	CAISDQAGGMYNEQFF
TRBV28	TRBJ2-7	NA	CASSSPGLWYF
TRBV7-2	TRBJ2-5	NA	CASSSDMTRFQETQYF
TRBV5-1	TRBJ2-7	TRBD1	CASSLGQGSYEQYF
TRBV13	TRBJ2-7	NA	CASSSRGYEQYF
TRBV3-1/TRBV3-2	TRBJ2-7	NA	CASSQGSRSNEQYF
TRBV7-2	TRBJ2-7	NA	CASSLDSRIPYF
TRBV28	TRBJ2-7	TRBD2	CASRLSGTPYEQYF